The present entry profiles one TCR beta chain with its context. Trimming left V 3 bases short and J 2 bases short, with 7 bases between. CDR1 and CDR2 (germline): KGHSH, LQKENI. This CDR3 is 13 amino acids long. The sample belongs to a study of blood T cell repertoires in COVID-19. Repertoires were generated with immunoSEQ multiplex PCR, while TCRdb's copy carries only in-frame clones and drops some. The data contain tens of thousands of clones, 80% to 90% of them singletons. This clonotype was sampled from a human donor in a cohort sampled during active COVID-19. The sample taken for sequencing was peripheral blood. The V gene is TRBV18, the J gene TRBJ1-2; D is possibly TRBD1 (6 bases). For the CDR3, the DNA is TGTGCCAGCTCACCCGACAGGAACTATGGCTACACCTTC. Translated, it gives CASSPDRNYGYTF.